What follows are 25 T cell receptor beta chains derived from one specimen sequenced in a study of T cell responses to AZD1222 COVID-19 vaccine. The table came from immunoSEQ multiplex PCR; TCRdb's copy has only in-frame clones and leaves some out. The sample holds approximately 100,000 clones, roughly 86% seen once. The sample consisted of peripheral blood, taken 28 days after the second dose of the MenACWY control vaccine. The receptor source for this set is an adult who received the MenACWY meningococcal vaccine as a control.

The J gene is TRBJ2-4, the V gene TRBV30; D is ambiguous. Trimming took 2 bases from V and 9 from J, leaving 8 bases between them. Per germline, CDR1 GTSNPN and CDR2 SVGIG (reference sequence). CDR3 length: 11 amino acids. In nucleotides, the CDR3 is TGTGCCTGGAGTAGGGCTGGCATTCAGTACTTC. Its protein product is CAWSRAGIQYF.

V usage is TRBV28 and J usage is TRBJ1-3, with D uncertain. The CDR3 has 11 amino acids. Germline CDR1 is MDHEN and CDR2 is SYDVKM. Trimming took off 6 bases at V and 8 bases at J, with 8 bases between the two ends. CDR3 in DNA: TGTGCCAGCAGATCCCCGCACACCATATATTTT. It yields the protein CASRSPHTIYF. Drawing the rest from reference TRBV28 and TRBJ1-3, the complete variable domain is DVKVTQSSRYLVKRTGEKVFLECVQDMDHENMFWYRQDPGLGLRLIYFSYDVKMKEKGDIPEGYSVSREKKERFSLILESASTNQTSMYLCASRSPHTIYFGEGSWLTVV.

The CDR3: CASSPDLRGDTEAFF. Written as DNA, the CDR3 is TGTGCCAGCTCACCTGACCTCCGAGGGGACACTGAAGCTTTCTTT. The genes are TRBV18 and TRBJ1-1, with D maybe TRBD1 (5 bases). Trimming stripped 3 bases from V and 3 bases from J, with 14 bases between. The CDR3 length is 15 residues. CDR1 is KGHSH, CDR2 LQKENI, per germline.

This clone has a handful of counts. The V call is TRBV5-6, the J call TRBJ1-6; 8 bases fit TRBD1. This CDR3 has 15 residues. Germline CDR1 reads SGHDT; CDR2 reads YYEEEE. V was pared by 1 base and J by 5 bases, with 2 bases of the junction left unmatched. This CDR3 reads CASSLWDRNNSPLHF. CDR3 sequence (DNA): TGTGCCAGCAGCTTGTGGGACAGGAATAATTCACCCCTCCACTTT.

The J gene is TRBJ1-1, the V gene TRBV7-9; D possibly corresponds to TRBD1 (5 bases). The CDR3 extends over 14 amino acids. Germline V CDR1 and CDR2: SEHNR, FQNEAQ (reference sequence). V was trimmed by 2 bases and J by 9 bases, leaving 16 bases between them. DNA for the CDR3: TGTGCCAGCAGCTTACCTTTAGGGGAAAGGAAAGCTTTCTTT. This translates into CASSLPLGERKAFF.

V gene TRBV2 combines with J gene TRBJ1-5; 8 nucleotides match TRBD1. CDR3 length: 15 amino acids. V lost 6 bases, J lost 2 bases, and 6 bases stayed unmatched. CDR1 and CDR2 (germline): SNHLY, FYNNEI. The CDR3 nucleotides are TGTGCCAGCAGAGTGACAGGGGTTGGCAATCAGCCCCAGCATTTT. It specifies CASRVTGVGNQPQHF.

V is TRBV4-1 and J is TRBJ1-5; 7 nucleotides line up with TRBD1. V lost 2 bases and J lost 5; bases outside the gene matches: 9. CDR1 and CDR2 from the germline V gene are MGHRA and YSYEKL. This CDR3 is 16 amino acids long. The chain's CDR3 is CASSQTVTGRYQPQHF. The CDR3 nucleotides are TGCGCCAGCAGCCAAACCGTGACAGGGAGGTATCAGCCCCAGCATTTT.

The chain uses TRBV19 and TRBJ2-6; 7 bases are a match to TRBD1. The CDR3 is 17 amino acids. CDR1 and CDR2 from the germline V gene are LNHDA and SQIVND (reference sequence). The trim removed 3 bases at V and 0 bases at J, leaving 5 bases unmatched. The CDR3 region is CASSMTGSPSGANVLTF. CDR3 in DNA: TGTGCCAGTAGTATGACAGGGTCTCCCTCTGGGGCCAACGTCCTGACTTTC.

This clone was recorded once. This chain joins TRBV6-2 or TRBV6-3 and TRBJ1-2, with a weak D call TRBD1 (5 bases). CDR1 MNHEY and CDR2 SVGEGT come from the germline V gene. The CDR3 is 12 amino acids. Trimming left V 5 bases short and J 8 bases short, with 12 bases between. The CDR3 protein is CASSDKGYGYTF. As DNA, the CDR3 is TGTGCCAGCAGTGATAAGGGGTACGGCTACACCTTC.

V and J are TRBV7-6 and TRBJ1-1; D gene unclear. The germline V gene encodes CDR1 SGHVS and CDR2 FNYEAQ. This CDR3 is built from 15 residues. Trimming left V 1 base short and J 0 bases short, with 9 bases between. The CDR3, as DNA: TGTGCCAGCAGCTTAGGACATGGGATGAACACTGAAGCTTTCTTT. This codes for CASSLGHGMNTEAFF.

This sequence joins TRBV5-1 and TRBJ2-5; no clear D gene. The CDR3 runs 15 residues. In germline, CDR1 is SGHRS, CDR2 YFSETQ. V lost 0 bases and J 1 base, leaving 10 bases between the germline ends. This CDR3 reads CASSLDPTVQETQYF. Written as DNA, the CDR3 is TGCGCCAGCAGCTTGGATCCCACAGTCCAAGAGACCCAGTACTTC.

A single count supports this clone. The chain couples TRBV19 to TRBJ2-5; 9 bases fit TRBD2. Germline assignment: CDR1 LNHDA and CDR2 SQIVND (reference sequence). The CDR3 length is 17 residues. Germline trimming cut 5 bases from V and 2 bases from J; bases unmatched to any gene: 12. DNA of the CDR3: TGTGCCAGTAGTCCCTATCGGCGGGGGGGCCGGCAAGAGACCCAGTACTTC. This encodes CASSPYRRGGRQETQYF.

The V gene is TRBV5-6, the J gene TRBJ1-1; TRBD1 aligns across 7 bases. V gave up 3 bases and J gave up 0 bases; unmatched junction bases: 8. Looked up from germline, CDR1 is SGHDT and CDR2 is YYEEEE. The CDR3 is made up of 16 amino acids. The CDR3 loop is CASSSRDSSLNTEAFF. For the CDR3, the DNA is TGTGCCAGCAGCTCCCGGGACAGCAGTTTGAACACTGAAGCTTTCTTT.

The rearrangement links TRBV29-1 to TRBJ2-7, with D possibly called TRBD1 or TRBD2 (5 bases each). Germline V gives CDR1 SQVTM, CDR2 ANQGSEA. V gave up 0 bases and J gave up 6 bases, with 15 bases separating them. CDR3 length: 14 amino acids. CDR3 in DNA: TGCAGCGTTGAAGATCGGGACGGCGGATTCGAGCAGTACTTC. Protein sequence: CSVEDRDGGFEQYF.

This clone was observed a handful of times. The CDR3 loop is CASSLVQPYGYTF. The CDR3 coding sequence is TGTGCCAGCAGCTTAGTACAGCCCTATGGCTACACCTTC. The genes are TRBV7-9 and TRBJ1-2; D not certain. Germline lookup yields CDR1 SEHNR and CDR2 FQNEAQ (reference sequence). Trimming stripped 1 base from V and 4 bases from J, with 7 bases between. CDR3 length: 13 amino acids.

V gene TRBV7-2 combines with J gene TRBJ1-4, with D perhaps TRBD1 (5 bases). Germline CDR1 reads SGHTA; CDR2 reads FQGNSA. The CDR3 is 15 residues long. V gave up 0 bases and J gave up 7 bases, with 12 bases separating them. CDR3 sequence reads: CASSLAGAKSEKLFF. CDR3 DNA: TGTGCCAGCAGCTTAGCTGGGGCTAAGTCTGAAAAACTGTTTTTT.

This clone was seen once. This chain links TRBV24-1 with TRBJ2-2, with TRBD1 matching over 11 bases. V was clipped by 4 bases and J by 4 bases; unmatched bases: 7. In germline, CDR1 is KGHDR, CDR2 SFDVKD. The CDR3 sequence is 17 residues long. The CDR3 DNA reads TGTGCCACCAGTGACCCTGGACAGGGGGCGCGCACCGGGGAGCTGTTTTTT. This codes for CATSDPGQGARTGELFF.

V usage is TRBV20-1 and J usage is TRBJ2-3; TRBD2 aligns across 9 bases. The germline CDR1 and CDR2 sequences are DFQATT and SNEGSKA (reference sequence). Trimming took 3 bases from V and 0 from J; bases not matched to a gene: 4. The CDR3 loop spans 15 amino acids. CDR3 protein: CSASPSGGSTDTQYF. CDR3 DNA sequence: TGCAGTGCTAGTCCCAGCGGGGGGAGCACAGATACGCAGTATTTT.

The V gene is TRBV7-6, the J gene TRBJ2-7; D remains ambiguous. CDR3 length: 15 residues. Per the germline V gene, CDR1 is SGHVS and CDR2 is FNYEAQ. Trimming removed 1 base at V and 0 bases at J, with 10 bases between. CDR3 nucleotides: TGTGCCAGCAGCTTAGGAACAGACTTCTCCTACGAGCAGTACTTC. This gives the protein CASSLGTDFSYEQYF.

The chain has TRBV19 and TRBJ2-2; D gene ambiguous. Trimming left V 1 base short and J 7 bases short, with 4 bases between. The CDR3 totals 12 residues. The germline gives CDR1 LNHDA, CDR2 SQIVND (reference sequence). Here the CDR3 reads CASSIVDGELFF. The CDR3 nucleotides are TGTGCCAGTAGTATAGTTGACGGGGAGCTGTTTTTT.

This clone was seen more than once but under ten times. The V call is TRBV19, the J call TRBJ1-2; D uncertain. The CDR3 contains 12 residues. With 5 bases removed from V and 4 bases from J, the gap between germline ends came to 8 bases. Germline lookup yields CDR1 LNHDA and CDR2 SQIVND (reference sequence). The CDR3 loop reads CASSFTSYGYTF. The CDR3 nucleotides read TGTGCCAGTAGTTTTACGTCCTATGGCTACACCTTC.

The rearrangement uses TRBV7-2 and TRBJ1-2, with 7 bases lining up with TRBD1. CDR1 SGHTA and CDR2 FQGNSA come from the germline V gene. CDR3 length: 18 amino acids. Losses at the gene ends were 0 bases for V and 4 bases for J; bases not matched to a gene: 14. CDR3 in DNA: TGTGCCAGCAGCTTAGCCCCTTGGAGGGGGCGCGCATCCTATGGCTACACCTTC. This codes for CASSLAPWRGRASYGYTF.

This sequence joins TRBV28 and TRBJ1-5; the D gene is possibly TRBD1 (5 bases). CDR1 is MDHEN and CDR2 is SYDVKM in the germline V gene. The ends were cut back, 2 bases at V and 6 bases at J, with 17 bases in the middle. There are 16 residues in the CDR3. CDR3 loop: CASSLALRDGGQPQHF. DNA of the CDR3: TGTGCCAGCAGTTTAGCCTTGCGGGATGGGGGTCAGCCCCAGCATTTT. The entire variable domain, with the rest obtained from reference TRBV28 and TRBJ1-5, is as follows: DVKVTQSSRYLVKRTGEKVFLECVQDMDHENMFWYRQDPGLGLRLIYFSYDVKMKEKGDIPEGYSVSREKKERFSLILESASTNQTSMYLCASSLALRDGGQPQHFGDGTRLSIL.

This chain uses TRBV5-1 with TRBJ1-1, with a tentative D call TRBD1 (5 bases). CDR1 is SGHRS, CDR2 YFSETQ, per germline. Trimming pared 1 base from V and 9 bases from J, leaving 13 bases between. CDR3 size: 13 residues. CDR3 nucleotides: TGCGCCAGCAGCTTGACCAGGGATGGAAAAGCTTTCTTT. Encoded protein: CASSLTRDGKAFF.

This sequence joins TRBV11-2 and TRBJ2-5, with D perhaps being TRBD1 or TRBD2 (5 bases each). With 5 bases removed from V and 4 bases from J, the gap between germline ends came to 14 bases. The CDR3 spans 14 residues. The germline CDR1 and CDR2 sequences are SGHAT and FQNNGV. The CDR3 spells CASSIPGAAETQYF. CDR3 in DNA: TGTGCCAGCAGCATCCCCGGGGCAGCAGAGACCCAGTACTTC.